The 10 T cell receptor beta chains in this list originate from one sample, sequenced in a study of blood T cell repertoires in COVID-19. Assay: immunoSEQ multiplex PCR; the TCRdb copy retains only in-frame clones and omits some. Of tens of thousands of clones listed, 91% are singletons. The sample taken for sequencing was peripheral blood. These receptors originate from a human donor in a cohort sampled during active COVID-19.

V is TRBV2 and J is TRBJ1-1; TRBD1 aligns across 7 bases. Germline CDR1 is SNHLY and CDR2 is FYNNEI. V gave up 5 bases and J gave up 3 bases; unmatched junction bases: 6. There are 14 residues in the CDR3. This chain's CDR3 is CASSLDRADTEAFF. The CDR3 DNA reads TGTGCCAGCAGTCTCGACAGGGCTGACACTGAAGCTTTCTTT.

The rearrangement uses TRBV28 and TRBJ2-3, with 7 bases aligning to TRBD2. Germline lookup yields CDR1 MDHEN and CDR2 SYDVKM. The CDR3 covers 14 residues. After removal of 6 bases from V and 6 bases from J, the junction contained 9 bases not matched to a gene. The DNA of the CDR3 is TGTGCCAGCAGGTCGGGGGGTCCCAAGGATACGCAGTATTTT. Protein sequence: CASRSGGPKDTQYF. The full variable domain, completed using reference TRBV28 and TRBJ2-3, is DVKVTQSSRYLVKRTGEKVFLECVQDMDHENMFWYRQDPGLGLRLIYFSYDVKMKEKGDIPEGYSVSREKKERFSLILESASTNQTSMYLCASRSGGPKDTQYFGPGTRLTVL.

This clone was picked up a small number of times. The CDR3 is CASSSGGKAHTEAFF. The DNA for the CDR3 is TGTGCCAGCAGTTCCGGGGGGAAGGCACACACTGAAGCTTTCTTT. The rearrangement links TRBV27 to TRBJ1-1; tentatively, D is TRBD1 (5 bases). V was clipped by 4 bases and J by 3 bases, with 15 bases between them. The CDR3 length is 15 residues. In germline, CDR1 is MNHEY, CDR2 SMNVEV (reference sequence).

The chain recombines TRBV27 with TRBJ2-7; D not resolved. The V end was cut by 2 bases, the J end by 3 bases, with 8 bases between. The CDR3 runs to 13 residues. The germline CDR1 and CDR2 sequences are MNHEY and SMNVEV (reference sequence). This CDR3 is CASSLQVDYEQYF. Written as DNA, the CDR3 is TGTGCCAGCAGTTTACAGGTGGACTACGAGCAGTACTTC.

The chain employs TRBV5-8 and TRBJ2-7; a possible D gene is TRBD2 (5 bases). With 0 bases removed from V and 3 bases from J, the gap between germline ends came to 19 bases. The CDR3 has 17 amino acids. Germline values: CDR1 SGHTS, CDR2 YDEGEE. The CDR3 protein is CASSLVLLLDGDYEQYF. CDR3 DNA: TGTGCCAGCAGCTTGGTATTATTATTAGACGGGGACTACGAGCAGTACTTC.

In its sample, this clone was seen a few times. The chain links TRBV6-2 or TRBV6-3 to TRBJ2-1; 8 bases fit TRBD2. The trim removed 5 bases at V and 2 bases at J, leaving 5 bases unmatched. The CDR3 runs 15 residues. Germline CDR1 and CDR2: MNHEY and SVGEGT. CDR3 amino acids: CASSVDSGAYNEQFF. CDR3 in DNA: TGTGCCAGCAGTGTTGATAGCGGGGCCTACAATGAGCAGTTCTTC.

For the CDR3, the DNA is TGTGCCAGCAGCGTAGACCCGATCCCTAACAGGGGGCGAATCCACGAGCAGTACTTC. It translates to CASSVDPIPNRGRIHEQYF. V is TRBV9 and J is TRBJ2-7; TRBD1 agrees at 9 bases. CDR1 is SGDLS, CDR2 YYNGEE, per germline. Unmatched junction bases numbered 18, after V lost 0 bases and J lost 5 bases. This CDR3 contains 19 residues.

V gene TRBV6-6 combines with J gene TRBJ2-6, with TRBD1 matching 8 bases. CDR3 size: 17 residues. Per germline, CDR1 MNHNY and CDR2 SVGAGI (reference sequence). V was clipped by 7 bases and J by 4 bases; unmatched bases: 12. The CDR3 DNA reads as TGTGCCAGCACTCGGGTCAGGGGGCCGATAGGGGCCAACGTCCTGACTTTC. This gives the protein CASTRVRGPIGANVLTF.

V gene TRBV3-1 (or the pseudogene TRBV3-2) combines with J gene TRBJ1-1; D may be TRBD1 (6 bases). This CDR3 region has 15 residues. The germline V gene encodes CDR1 LGHDT and CDR2 YNNKEL (reference sequence). Trimming stripped 4 bases from V and 4 bases from J, with 16 bases between. The CDR3 DNA follows: TGTGCCAGCAGCCCCCGGTGGAGGGGGGGCACTGAAGCTTTCTTT. It yields the protein CASSPRWRGGTEAFF.

CDR3 in amino acids: CASSPPGAQPQHF. The CDR3 DNA reads TGTGCCAGCTCACCACCGGGGGCTCAGCCCCAGCATTTT. The genes are TRBV18 and TRBJ1-5, with TRBD1 as a possible D gene (6 bases). This CDR3 has 13 residues. Trimming shortened V by 0 bases and J by 6 bases, and 6 bases separated the two germline ends. Per germline, CDR1 KGHSH and CDR2 LQKENI.